The next 10 T cell receptor beta chains were all read from a single sample in a study of human T cells and chemical hapten exposure. TCRdb re-derived calls from the RACE reads in MiXCR, one entry per CDR3 protein. The data show roughly 260,000 distinct CDR3 sequences, roughly 8.9% seen once. Time point: pre-sensitization, week 0. As to treatment: therapeutic diphenylcyclopropenone sensitization with weekly scalp DPC. The sequencing used whole blood, collected in connection with sensitization to the hapten diphenylcyclopropenone (DPC). These receptors all stem from a woman between 40 and 55 years old with alopecia areata. Some clones in this sample may be carry-over from other donors' samples.

V usage is TRBV6-5 and J usage is TRBJ2-7; D unresolved. The germline V and J ends were trimmed by 6 bases and 6 bases, with 15 bases remaining between them. This CDR3 is 13 amino acids long. Germline CDR1 is MNHEY and CDR2 is SVGAGI. The CDR3 DNA reads TGTGCCAGCAGCCAACTCGGACCGCGCGAGCAGTACTTC. Protein sequence: CASSQLGPREQYF.

The chain links TRBV10-3 to TRBJ1-3; tentative D call: TRBD1 (5 bases). Per germline, CDR1 ENHRY and CDR2 SYGVKD. The CDR3 consists of 15 residues. The germline V and J ends were trimmed by 8 bases and 2 bases, with 16 bases remaining between them. The CDR3 nucleotides are TGTGCCATCGCAGGGCGGGGGGAACCTGGAAACACCATATATTTT. Translating it yields CAIAGRGEPGNTIYF.

This chain connects TRBV10-3 to TRBJ2-2; 9 nucleotides match TRBD2. The CDR3 contains 16 residues. With V trimmed by 4 bases and J by 2 bases, 5 bases remained unmatched. Germline V gene data show CDR1 as ENHRY and CDR2 as SYGVKD. CDR3: CAISGASGTNTGELFF. DNA of the CDR3: TGTGCCATCAGTGGGGCTAGCGGGACTAACACCGGGGAGCTGTTTTTT.

This clonotype has more than one count but fewer than ten. The rearrangement joins TRBV7-2 to TRBJ2-1; the D is unclear. Germline V gives CDR1 SGHTA, CDR2 FQGNSA. The CDR3 is made up of 15 amino acids. Trimming cost V 0 bases and J 7 bases, with 13 bases left between them. The CDR3 loop is CASSLALVSTNEQFF. The CDR3 nucleotides read TGTGCCAGCAGCTTAGCCCTAGTTAGTACGAATGAGCAGTTCTTC.

This clonotype was observed a handful of times. This chain joins TRBV3-1 and TRBJ1-6; D is unresolved. The ends were cut back, 4 bases at V and 10 bases at J, with 11 bases in the middle. There are 13 residues in the CDR3. Germline CDR1 is LGHDT and CDR2 is YNNKEL (reference sequence). The CDR3 here is CASSPLGRSPLHF. The DNA for the CDR3 is TGTGCCAGCAGCCCTCTGGGTCGGTCACCCCTCCACTTT.

The V call is TRBV12-3 or TRBV12-4, the J call TRBJ2-7; TRBD1 agrees at 8 bases. The CDR3 is made up of 13 amino acids. The V segment lost 8 bases and the J segment 4 bases; nucleotides outside the gene matches: 7. Written as DNA, the CDR3 is TGTGCCAGCTCAGAACAGGGGGGTTACGAGCAGTACTTC. The encoded protein is CASSEQGGYEQYF.

There are a few counts of this clonotype. This chain joins TRBV7-2 and TRBJ2-5; D uncertain. The CDR3 has 13 residues. V was shortened by 3 bases and J by 1 base, with 6 bases between the two germline ends. The germline V gene has CDR1 SGHTA and CDR2 FQGNSA. DNA for the CDR3: TGTGCCAGCAGCTTTTCTCCCCAAGAGACCCAGTACTTC. Amino acids: CASSFSPQETQYF.

This clonotype has a count of ten or more. This chain uses TRBV7-2 with TRBJ2-2; possibly TRBD2 for D (6 bases). The CDR3 is 13 residues long. CDR1 is SGHTA, CDR2 FQGNSA, per germline. V lost 7 bases and J lost 7, with 13 bases in between. The CDR3 spells CASNSGGRGELFF. Here the CDR3 DNA reads TGTGCCAGCAACTCCGGGGGTCGCGGGGAGCTGTTTTTT.

Only a few counts were recorded for this clonotype. The J gene is TRBJ2-1, the V gene TRBV5-6, with TRBD2 matching 7 bases. Germline V gene sequence: CDR1 SGHDT, CDR2 YYEEEE. The CDR3 runs to 14 residues. V gave up 0 bases and J gave up 6 bases; unmatched junction bases: 3. The CDR3 spells CASSLGRTSNEQFF. Written as DNA, the CDR3 is TGTGCCAGCAGCTTGGGGAGGACTAGCAATGAGCAGTTCTTC.

This chain links TRBV7-2 with TRBJ2-7, with D uncertain. Trimming removed 5 bases from V and 2 bases from J, with 13 bases in between. The length of the CDR3 is 14 residues. CDR1 SGHTA and CDR2 FQGNSA come from the germline V gene. The CDR3 sequence is CASSSVAATYEQYF. CDR3 in DNA: TGTGCCAGCAGCAGTGTGGCAGCCACCTACGAGCAGTACTTC.